The entry that follows covers one T cell receptor (beta chain) sequence. The antigen this receptor binds is unknown. Base quality data are lacking; no much larger clone is found one base away. This entry is derived from a study of CD8 T cells in ankylosing spondylitis (dated by TCRdb to 2016 to 2017). In the study overall: To find TCR variants linked to disease, the study profiled T cell receptor beta repertoires in ankylosing spondylitis patients and healthy donors. The full study cohort comprised approximately 23 ankylosing spondylitis patients and over a hundred healthy donors. Peripheral blood samples were taken, and synovial fluid was additionally collected from ankylosing spondylitis patients. General conclusions and limits of the study: A TCR beta motif of several highly homologous amino acid variants appeared characteristic of blood from ankylosing spondylitis patients. Some TCR beta motif variants had previously been reported in synovial fluid and blood of reactive arthritis patients, which suggested common disease-initiation mechanisms. Significant enrichment of the disease-linked clones was reported in matched synovial fluid samples from ankylosing spondylitis patients. A CD8+ phenotype was shown by the disease-linked clones, which were found at relatively low frequencies in peripheral blood.

The germline V gene (reference sequence) gives CDR1 as SEHNR and CDR2 as FQNEAQ. Relative to germline, V is missing 3 bases and J is missing 2 bases, with 11 bases of the junction outside any gene match. The CDR3 has 17 amino acids, counting the end cysteine and phenylalanine. CDR3 DNA is the only sequence kept; it has 51 bases, read in frame from the first base. The run used an Illumina HiSeq 2500. TCR beta libraries were prepared by quantitative 5'-RACE with molecular barcodes. In the source study's methods: To identify disease-linked TCR variants, a new computational method was used, one built on a probabilistic model of VDJ rearrangement. TCRdb ran its own pipeline on the public reads, namely fastp trimming at Q25 and MiXCR clone calling, and kept in-frame beta chains. Every CDR3 protein is listed once, alongside the most common genes and DNA of its rows. None of the V and J calls come from the authors' own analysis; TCRdb made them. This sample is represented by 350,000 or so distinct CDR3 sequences; over 12% of them were singletons. The ten largest account for approximately 1% of the sample.

The source material was blood, either unsorted or a sorted T cell fraction (not recorded which). The chain couples TRBV7-9 to TRBJ2-3; 7 central bases correspond to TRBD2. The sequence came from a male donor with ankylosing spondylitis or in good health (not recorded which). This receptor carries the CDR3 CASSLGDWAGATDTQYF. The DNA is as follows: TGTGCCAGCAGCTTGGGGGACTGGGCGGGAGCCACAGATACGCAGTATTTT.